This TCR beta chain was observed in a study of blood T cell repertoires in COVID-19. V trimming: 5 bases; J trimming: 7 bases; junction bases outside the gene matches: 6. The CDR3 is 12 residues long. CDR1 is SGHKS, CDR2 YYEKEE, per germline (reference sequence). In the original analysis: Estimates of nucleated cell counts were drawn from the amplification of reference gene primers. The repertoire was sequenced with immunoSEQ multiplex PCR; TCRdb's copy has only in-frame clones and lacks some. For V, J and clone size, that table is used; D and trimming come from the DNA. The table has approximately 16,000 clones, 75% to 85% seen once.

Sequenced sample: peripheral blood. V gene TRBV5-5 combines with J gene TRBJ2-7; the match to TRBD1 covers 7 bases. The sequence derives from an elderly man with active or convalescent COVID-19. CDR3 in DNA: TGTGCCAGCAGTCGACAGGGCTGGGAGCAGTACTTC. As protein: CASSRQGWEQYF.